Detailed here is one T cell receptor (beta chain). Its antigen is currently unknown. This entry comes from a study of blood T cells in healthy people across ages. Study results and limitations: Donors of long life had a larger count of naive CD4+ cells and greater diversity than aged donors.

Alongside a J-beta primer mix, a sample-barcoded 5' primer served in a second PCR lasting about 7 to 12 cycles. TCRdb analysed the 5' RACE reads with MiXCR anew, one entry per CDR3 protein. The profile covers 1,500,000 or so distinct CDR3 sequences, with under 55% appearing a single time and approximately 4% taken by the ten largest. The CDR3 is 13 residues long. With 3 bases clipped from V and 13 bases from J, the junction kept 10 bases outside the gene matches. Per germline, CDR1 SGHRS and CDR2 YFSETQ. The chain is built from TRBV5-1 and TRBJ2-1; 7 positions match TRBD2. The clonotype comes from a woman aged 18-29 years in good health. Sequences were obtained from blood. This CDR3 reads CASSWTRGETQFF. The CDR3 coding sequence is TGCGCCAGCAGCTGGACTAGAGGAGAGACCCAGTTCTTC.